These T cell receptor beta chains were read from a single sample in a study of blood T cell repertoires in COVID-19. Here immunoSEQ multiplex PCR was the method, and the copy in TCRdb shows in-frame clones only, minus some. This sample has roughly 130,000 clones, with approximately 83% found just once. The specimen was peripheral blood. The source is a woman aged 45-59 years with acute or convalescent COVID-19. Both conserved end residues are part of each CDR3. The order of the fields is J gene, V gene, CDR3 protein.

TRBJ2-2	TRBV7-2	CASSVSGGPGELFF
TRBJ1-2	TRBV6-6	CASSLDISYGYTF
TRBJ1-1	TRBV3-1/TRBV3-2	CASSPGHDFEAFF
TRBJ2-1	TRBV5-5	CASSLGRGTYEQFF
TRBJ2-7	TRBV9	CASSAHGLAGYYEQYF
TRBJ1-1	TRBV6-6	CASSYDAGGMNTEAFF
TRBJ1-5	TRBV11-2	CASSLDRGINQPQHF
TRBJ1-5	TRBV7-9	CASSLTRTGNSNQPQHF
TRBJ1-5	TRBV3-1/TRBV3-2	CASSQGSQGGNQPQHF
TRBJ2-3	TRBV5-1	CASSTPTGFTDTQYF
TRBJ1-3	TRBV28	CASSEYRNSGNTIYF
TRBJ1-1	TRBV5-1	CASSLQPGMNTEAFF
TRBJ1-5	TRBV19	CATQGPSNQPQHF
TRBJ2-7	TRBV18	CASSTGLAGSYEQYF
TRBJ1-4	TRBV19	CASSQTQGARLFF
TRBJ2-5	TRBV5-4	CASSPSELTRLGQTQYF
TRBJ2-7	TRBV20-1	CSASPTSGVYEQYF
TRBJ1-1	TRBV27	CASSLVGTGYTTGTTEAFF
TRBJ1-6	TRBV9	CASSVRQGDSPLHF
TRBJ1-6	TRBV15	CATSRDRNNSPLHF
TRBJ2-3	TRBV19	CASSKGTGQRADTQYF
TRBJ1-2	TRBV30	CAWAYLDRGFDGYTF
TRBJ2-3	TRBV3-1/TRBV3-2	CASSQDATFGEQYF
TRBJ1-3	TRBV19	CASSFPGQGNTIYF
TRBJ1-5	TRBV19	CASSMGGAGNQPQHF
TRBJ1-6	TRBV6-1	CASSEDRRIYNSPLHF
TRBJ2-7	TRBV29-1	CSVVTGNTYEQYF
TRBJ1-1	TRBV5-5	CASSGTGMQAFF
TRBJ2-3	TRBV9	CASSGGLAGYTDTQYF
TRBJ1-2	TRBV27	CASSPGDRGYGGYTF
TRBJ2-1	TRBV6-5	CASSRQGDYNEQFF
TRBJ1-5	TRBV6-5	CASRGRGFNQPQHF
TRBJ2-1	TRBV10-3	CATTKGTGFYNEQFF
TRBJ1-5	TRBV4-1	CASSQDQYNQPQHF
TRBJ1-2	TRBV4-1	CASSRWGDAANYGYTF
TRBJ1-1	TRBV21-1	CASSSRTGPNTEAFF
TRBJ1-3	TRBV19	CASSINRGFGGNTIYF
TRBJ1-3	TRBV18	CASSPPVASGNTIYF
TRBJ1-6	TRBV3-1/TRBV3-2	CASSQEILLGRDTLHF
TRBJ2-7	TRBV18	CASSQRGFTDEQYF
TRBJ1-6	TRBV9	CASSVEPAGNSPLHF
TRBJ1-1	TRBV10-1	CASRDRPSAEAFF
TRBJ2-2	TRBV9	CASSAYSGPGELFF
TRBJ1-1	TRBV3-1/TRBV3-2	CASSRGLLNTEAFF
TRBJ1-5	TRBV28	CASSLTGSEPQHF
TRBJ1-1	TRBV5-4	CASSSRTGNLEAFF